This entry describes one TCR beta chain. Its antigen is not known. The sample originates from a study of T cell repertoires in ileal Crohn's disease. Overall study results and limits: Compared with non-smokers, active smokers at surgery showed more clonal expansions. All patients with clonality above 26.8% had endoscopic recurrence. High-frequency clones were more common in sorted CD8 than CD4 cells.

Method: immunoSEQ multiplex PCR; TCRdb's copy keeps in-frame clones and lacks some. The sample lists around 1,800 clones, roughly 80% occurring once. V gave up 5 bases and J gave up 8 bases; unmatched junction bases: 8. The CDR3 is 14 residues long. The germline V gene encodes CDR1 SGHTA and CDR2 FQGNSA. This chain connects TRBV7-2 to TRBJ1-4, with TRBD1 identical over 7 bases. The sequencing sample was made of ileal tissue. The source of this sequence is an adult with Crohn's disease. CDR3 bases: TGTGCCAGCAGCGTGTACAGGGGTTGGGAAAAACTGTTTTTT. Translation: CASSVYRGWEKLFF.